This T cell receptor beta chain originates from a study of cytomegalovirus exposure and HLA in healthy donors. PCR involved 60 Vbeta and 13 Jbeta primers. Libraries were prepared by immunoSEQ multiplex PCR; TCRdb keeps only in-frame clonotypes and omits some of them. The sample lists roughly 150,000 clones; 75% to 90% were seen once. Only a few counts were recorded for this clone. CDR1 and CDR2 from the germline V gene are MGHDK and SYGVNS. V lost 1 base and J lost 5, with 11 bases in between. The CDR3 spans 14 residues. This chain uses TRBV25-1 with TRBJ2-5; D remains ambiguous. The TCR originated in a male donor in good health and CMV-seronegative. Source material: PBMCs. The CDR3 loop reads CASSELSEAETQYF. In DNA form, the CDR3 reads TGTGCCAGCAGTGAATTGTCCGAGGCCGAGACCCAGTACTTC.